The 21 T cell receptor beta chains given below trace back to one sample, sequenced in a study of blood T cell repertoires in COVID-19. Sequenced by immunoSEQ multiplex PCR; TCRdb stores in-frame clones only, minus some. Of roughly 300,000 clones in the sample, 85% to 90% were seen once. The source material was peripheral blood. These receptors all come from a woman in her 30s with COVID-19, enrolled during active disease.

The chain links TRBV6-6 to TRBJ2-3, with D maybe TRBD2 (5 bases). V lost 5 bases, J lost 5 bases, and 11 bases lay in between. Germline V gene lookup returns CDR1 MNHNY and CDR2 SVGAGI (reference sequence). The CDR3 spans 13 residues. The CDR3, as DNA: TGTGCCAGCAGTGCCAGTCGGGGAGATACGCAGTATTTT. Protein: CASSASRGDTQYF.

The rearrangement joins TRBV6-5 to TRBJ1-1; no clear D. The CDR3 runs 13 residues. From germline, CDR1 is MNHEY and CDR2 SVGAGI. Trimming took 5 bases from V and 2 from J, leaving 9 bases between them. CDR3 nucleotide sequence: TGTGCCAGCAGTCTGCGATCCAACACTGAAGCTTTCTTT. This gives the protein CASSLRSNTEAFF.

The V gene is TRBV23-1, the J gene TRBJ1-5; the D is unclear. TRBV23-1 is treated as an ORF (open reading frame) with a function not yet certain. The germline V and J ends were trimmed by 8 bases and 6 bases, with 8 bases remaining between them. The CDR3 runs 11 residues. CDR3 nucleotides: TGCGCCAGCGCCGGAGGTCAGCCCCAGCATTTT. Translation: CASAGGQPQHF.

There are a few counts of this clone. This chain links TRBV7-9 with TRBJ2-1; 14 bases line up with TRBD2. CDR3 size: 17 residues. V trimming: 5 bases; J trimming: 9 bases; junction bases outside the gene matches: 12. The V gene's germline CDR1 is SEHNR and CDR2 FQNEAQ (reference sequence). The DNA for the CDR3 is TGTGCCAGCAGCCCTAGGCGACTAGCGGGGGGGCCGAGTGAGCAGTTCTTC. Translation: CASSPRRLAGGPSEQFF.

This chain links TRBV5-4 with TRBJ2-3; maybe TRBD1 (5 bases). This CDR3 contains 14 residues. V dropped 7 bases and J dropped 1 base, with 13 bases sitting between them. CDR1 is SGHNT, CDR2 YYREEE, per germline (reference sequence). The CDR3 coding sequence is TGTGCCAGCTTAGGGGATGGAGGCACAGATACGCAGTATTTT. This translates into CASLGDGGTDTQYF.

This clone is a singleton in its sample. The chain has TRBV13 and TRBJ2-5; 9 nucleotides match TRBD1. Unmatched junction bases numbered 8, after V lost 5 bases and J lost 4 bases. This CDR3 has 15 residues. Germline CDR1 reads PRHDT; CDR2 reads FYEKMQ (reference sequence). The CDR3 spells CASSTTTGGGETQYF. The CDR3 bases are TGTGCCAGCAGCACAACCACAGGGGGCGGAGAGACCCAGTACTTC. Based on the CDR3 plus reference TRBV13 and TRBJ2-5, the full variable domain is AAGVIQSPRHLIKEKRETATLKCYPIPRHDTVYWYQQGPGQDPQFLISFYEKMQSDKGSIPDRFSAQQFSDYHSELNMSSLELGDSALYFCASSTTTGGGETQYFGPGTRLLVL.

V usage is TRBV4-1 and J usage is TRBJ2-7, with 9 positions matching TRBD1. CDR1 is MGHRA, CDR2 YSYEKL, per germline. After removal of 3 bases from V and 6 bases from J, the junction contained 3 bases not matched to a gene. CDR3 size: 13 residues. CDR3 bases: TGCGCCAGCAGCCAGAGACAGGGGGGCGAGCAGTACTTC. Amino acid sequence: CASSQRQGGEQYF.

The V call is TRBV18, the J call TRBJ2-7, with 9 bases lining up with TRBD1. This CDR3 comprises 17 residues. The germline V gene has CDR1 KGHSH and CDR2 LQKENI. Trimming took 3 bases from V and 0 from J; bases not matched to a gene: 9. CDR3 residues: CASSPYGTGTSSYEQYF. The CDR3 DNA reads as TGTGCCAGCTCACCGTACGGGACAGGGACAAGCTCCTACGAGCAGTACTTC.

This rearrangement joins TRBV4-1 to TRBJ2-3, with a possible D match to TRBD1 (5 bases). Germline CDR1 is MGHRA and CDR2 is YSYEKL. With 5 bases removed from V and 3 bases from J, the gap between germline ends came to 24 bases. This CDR3 region has 18 residues. Written as DNA, the CDR3 is TGCGCCAGCAGCTCCCCGAAGACCAGGGAAAGGTTAACAGATACGCAGTATTTT. Amino acid sequence: CASSSPKTRERLTDTQYF.

The genes are TRBV6-4 and TRBJ2-7; no clear D gene. Trimming stripped 0 bases from V and 6 bases from J, with 15 bases between. CDR1 is MRHNA and CDR2 is SNTAGT in the germline V gene. The CDR3 has 15 amino acids. DNA of the CDR3: TGTGCCAGCAGTGACTCGAGCGCAGCCGGTAGCGAGCAGTACTTC. Translation: CASSDSSAAGSEQYF.

V usage is TRBV11-2 and J usage is TRBJ2-3; the match to TRBD2 covers 12 bases. The CDR3 is 16 amino acids. V lost 4 bases and J lost 10; bases outside the gene matches: 12. Germline V CDR1 and CDR2: SGHAT, FQNNGV. The CDR3 sequence: CASSSLLAGGSFAQYF. The CDR3 coding sequence is TGTGCCAGCAGCTCTCTTCTAGCGGGGGGGTCCTTTGCGCAGTATTTT.

V and J are TRBV13 and TRBJ2-7; maybe TRBD2 (7 bases). Germline V gene data show CDR1 as PRHDT and CDR2 as FYEKMQ (reference sequence). The CDR3 covers 17 residues. The germline V and J ends were trimmed by 5 bases and 5 bases, with 25 bases remaining between them. In nucleotides, the CDR3 is TGTGCCAGCAGCCGTTCCCCCCTTAGGAGGGGGGGCGACGAGCAGTACTTC. It specifies CASSRSPLRRGGDEQYF.

This rearrangement joins TRBV27 to TRBJ2-1; 9 nucleotides align to TRBD1. CDR3 length: 15 amino acids. The V and J ends lost 3 bases and 8 bases, in that order; junction bases with no gene match: 8. CDR1 is MNHEY and CDR2 is SMNVEV in the germline V gene (reference sequence). CDR3 sequence: CASSFSGQGIHEQFF. CDR3 coding DNA: TGTGCCAGCAGTTTTTCGGGACAGGGTATCCATGAGCAGTTCTTC.

This clone showed up just once. For the CDR3, the DNA is TGTGCCAGCATGAGGGCCTACGAGCAGTACTTC. It codes for CASMRAYEQYF. V is TRBV2 and J is TRBJ2-7; perhaps TRBD2 as D (5 bases). V was shortened by 7 bases and J by 2 bases, with 6 bases between the two germline ends. The CDR3 has 11 residues. Germline CDR1 and CDR2: SNHLY and FYNNEI.

The chain uses TRBV6-4 and TRBJ2-5; TRBD1 matches 7 bases. V was pared by 7 bases and J by 1 base, with 6 bases of the junction left unmatched. The CDR3 runs 14 residues. The germline V gene has CDR1 MRHNA and CDR2 SNTAGT. Here the CDR3 DNA reads TGTGCCAGCATGACCGGGACAGTCCAAGAGACCCAGTACTTC. This codes for CASMTGTVQETQYF.

The chain joins TRBV5-6 to TRBJ1-1, with D maybe TRBD1 (5 bases). Germline CDR1 SGHDT, CDR2 YYEEEE. The CDR3 totals 12 residues. Trimming took 7 bases from V and 10 from J, leaving 17 bases between them. CDR3 residues: CASYRAGLLAFF. CDR3 DNA: TGTGCCAGCTATAGGGCAGGGCTGCTAGCTTTCTTT.

The chain joins TRBV7-2 to TRBJ1-1; D gene uncertain. Germline V gives CDR1 SGHTA, CDR2 FQGNSA. The CDR3 runs to 14 residues. V was cut by 3 bases and J by 4 bases, with 12 bases left in between. As DNA, the CDR3 is TGTGCCAGCAGCTTTAGGAGGTGGAGCACTGAAGCTTTCTTT. It yields the protein CASSFRRWSTEAFF. The whole variable domain, filled in from reference TRBV7-2 and TRBJ1-1, reads GAGVSQSPSNKVTEKGKDVELRCDPISGHTALYWYRQSLGQGLEFLIYFQGNSAPDKSGLPSDRFSAERTGGSVSTLTIQRTQQEDSAVYLCASSFRRWSTEAFFGQGTRLTVV.

The chain combines TRBV6-6 with TRBJ2-3; D might be TRBD2 (5 bases). Germline CDR1 is MNHNY and CDR2 is SVGAGI (reference sequence). This CDR3 comprises 16 residues. V lost 6 bases, J lost 0 bases, and 16 bases lay in between. The CDR3 DNA reads TGTGCCAGCAGGCCGGACTCCTACATTAGCACAGATACGCAGTATTTT. Translated, it gives CASRPDSYISTDTQYF.

This rearrangement joins TRBV29-1 to TRBJ1-1; 9 bases line up with TRBD1. Germline loops: CDR1 SQVTM, CDR2 ANQGSEA. CDR3 length: 13 amino acids. Trimming at V came to 6 bases and at J to 7 bases, leaving 9 bases not matched to a gene. This CDR3 is CSVTGQGGSEAFF. CDR3 nucleotides: TGCAGCGTAACGGGACAGGGAGGGAGTGAAGCTTTCTTT.

CDR3 nucleotide sequence: TGCGCCAGCAGCCCAGGGGAATCCTACGAGCAGTACTTC. Residues: CASSPGESYEQYF. This rearrangement joins TRBV5-1 to TRBJ2-7; the D gene is possibly TRBD1 (6 bases). Germline CDR1 is SGHRS and CDR2 is YFSETQ. Trimming removed 4 bases from V and 1 base from J, with 9 bases in between. The CDR3 covers 13 residues.

This chain connects TRBV2 to TRBJ1-5, with TRBD1 matching 9 bases. V lost 7 bases, J lost 7 bases, and 2 bases stayed unmatched. Germline-derived CDR1 and CDR2 are SNHLY and FYNNEI. The CDR3 runs to 12 residues. The CDR3 protein is CASMDRGQPQHF. The CDR3 DNA is TGTGCCAGCATGGACAGGGGACAGCCCCAGCATTTT.